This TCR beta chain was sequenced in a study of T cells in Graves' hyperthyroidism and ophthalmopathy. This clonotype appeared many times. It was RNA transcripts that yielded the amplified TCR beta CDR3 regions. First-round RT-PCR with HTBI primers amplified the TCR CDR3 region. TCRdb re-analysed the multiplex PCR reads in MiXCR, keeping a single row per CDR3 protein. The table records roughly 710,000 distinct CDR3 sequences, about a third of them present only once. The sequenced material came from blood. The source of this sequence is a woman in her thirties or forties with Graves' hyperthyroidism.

DNA for the CDR3: TGCAGTGCTATTACCAGGGTTAACCAGCCCCAGCATTTT. Its protein is CSAITRVNQPQHF. The chain employs TRBV20-1 and TRBJ1-5, with D possibly being TRBD1 (5 bases). V lost 4 bases and J 7 bases, leaving 14 bases between the germline ends. The CDR3 is 13 residues long. Germline loops: CDR1 DFQATT, CDR2 SNEGSKA (reference sequence).